This is a list of T cell receptor beta chains from one sample in a study of long-term antiretroviral therapy in people with HIV. The method was immunoSEQ multiplex PCR; TCRdb's version includes in-frame clones alone and lacks a portion of them. The sample has about 30,000 clones; approximately 91% are singletons. Sequenced material: unsorted PBMCs, taken roughly 5 years before starting antiretroviral therapy. These receptors originate from a man aged 45-65 years with HIV. Both conserved end residues are part of each CDR3. Fields, in order: CDR3 protein, CDR3 DNA, D gene, clone size, V gene, J gene. The D gene is left open where the match is weak. Size is omitted from some rows. Given values are once, few, many or a class for expanded clones.

CDR3: CASSPRTSGSSYEQYF
DNA: TGTGCCAGCAGCCCCCGGACTAGCGGGAGCTCCTACGAGCAGTACTTC
D: TRBD2
size: -
V: TRBV7-8
J: TRBJ2-7

CDR3: CASSFSRASILIDTQYF
DNA: TGTGCCAGCAGCTTTAGCCGGGCCTCGATTCTGATCGATACGCAGTATTTT
D: -
size: -
V: TRBV7-8
J: TRBJ2-3

CDR3: CASSFAIRDRGPQRTDTQYF
DNA: TGTGCCAGCAGCTTCGCAATCCGGGACAGGGGCCCCCAGAGGACAGATACGCAGTATTTT
D: TRBD1
size: -
V: TRBV7-8
J: TRBJ2-3

CDR3: CASRIAGGAYNEQFF
DNA: TGTGCCAGCAGAATCGCTGGGGGAGCCTACAATGAGCAGTTCTTC
D: -
size: -
V: TRBV6-5
J: TRBJ2-1

CDR3: CAPRELAGGNTGELFF
DNA: TGTGCCCCTAGGGAGCTAGCGGGAGGTAACACCGGGGAGCTGTTTTTT
D: TRBD2
size: -
V: TRBV10-3
J: TRBJ2-2

CDR3: CASSLGRLDTEAFF
DNA: TGCGCCAGCAGCTTGGGCCGGTTGGACACTGAAGCTTTCTTT
D: -
size: -
V: TRBV5-1
J: TRBJ1-1

CDR3: CASSVQDRASLTDTQYF
DNA: TGTGCCAGCAGCGTGCAGGACAGGGCCAGCCTCACAGATACGCAGTATTTT
D: TRBD1
size: -
V: TRBV9
J: TRBJ2-3

CDR3: CASSSRTGGNEQFF
DNA: TGTGCCAGCAGCTCAAGGACAGGGGGCAACGAGCAGTTCTTC
D: TRBD1
size: -
V: TRBV7-3
J: TRBJ2-1

CDR3: CASSLTGTGGYEQYF
DNA: TGTGCCAGCAGCTTAACGGGGACAGGGGGATACGAGCAGTACTTC
D: TRBD1
size: once
V: TRBV7-3
J: TRBJ2-7

CDR3: CASSIGTNEQYF
DNA: TGTGCCAGCAGCATCGGGACGAACGAGCAGTACTTC
D: -
size: -
V: TRBV5-4
J: TRBJ2-7

CDR3: CASSSSSGTGVYEQYF
DNA: TGTGCCAGCAGCTCATCTTCCGGGACAGGGGTATACGAGCAGTACTTC
D: TRBD1
size: -
V: TRBV7-3
J: TRBJ2-7

CDR3: CASTKSGSPSEQYF
DNA: TGTGCCAGCACCAAAAGCGGGAGTCCCTCCGAGCAGTACTTC
D: TRBD2
size: -
V: TRBV6-5
J: TRBJ2-7

CDR3: CASSLGIGVPSPLHF
DNA: TGTGCCAGCAGCTTAGGTATAGGCGTCCCCTCACCCCTCCACTTT
D: -
size: -
V: TRBV7-2
J: TRBJ1-6

CDR3: CASSELSSLPLHF
DNA: TGTGCCAGCAGTGAATTGTCCAGCCTACCCCTCCACTTT
D: -
size: -
V: TRBV6-1
J: TRBJ1-6

CDR3: CASSLVGSGNTIYF
DNA: TGCGCCAGCAGCTTGGTCGGCTCTGGAAACACCATATATTTT
D: -
size: -
V: TRBV5-1
J: TRBJ1-3

CDR3: CASSLGEGGTEAFF
DNA: TGTGCCAGCAGCTTGGGGGAGGGGGGCACTGAAGCTTTCTTT
D: -
size: -
V: TRBV5-4
J: TRBJ1-1

CDR3: CASTLSGQAYEQYF
DNA: TGCGCCAGCACCCTTTCGGGACAGGCCTACGAGCAGTACTTC
D: TRBD1
size: -
V: TRBV10-2
J: TRBJ2-7

CDR3: CASSEGPGLAGYEQYF
DNA: TGTGCCAGCAGTGAGGGACCGGGACTAGCGGGCTACGAGCAGTACTTC
D: TRBD2
size: -
V: TRBV2
J: TRBJ2-7

CDR3: CASSGYQETQYF
DNA: TGTGCCAGCAGTGGCTACCAAGAGACCCAGTACTTC
D: -
size: -
V: TRBV27
J: TRBJ2-5

CDR3: CASSATAATNEKLFF
DNA: TGTGCCAGTAGTGCAACAGCCGCAACTAATGAAAAACTGTTTTTT
D: -
size: -
V: TRBV19
J: TRBJ1-4

CDR3: CASSLFVGTGAGYTF
DNA: TGCGCCAGCAGCTTGTTCGTCGGGACAGGGGCCGGCTACACCTTC
D: TRBD1
size: -
V: TRBV5-1
J: TRBJ1-2

CDR3: CASTDNLNTEAFF
DNA: TGTGCCAGCACGGACAACCTGAACACTGAAGCTTTCTTT
D: -
size: -
V: TRBV18
J: TRBJ1-1

CDR3: CASSIDGGSSRPQHF
DNA: TGTGCCAGTAGTATAGACGGGGGGTCTTCTAGGCCCCAGCATTTT
D: -
size: -
V: TRBV19
J: TRBJ1-5

CDR3: CSVEVPRLYGYTF
DNA: TGCAGCGTCGAAGTTCCACGGCTCTATGGCTACACCTTC
D: -
size: -
V: TRBV29-1
J: TRBJ1-2

CDR3: CATASGRGKYNEQFF
DNA: TGTGCCACCGCCAGTGGCAGAGGGAAGTACAATGAGCAGTTCTTC
D: -
size: -
V: TRBV10-3
J: TRBJ2-1

CDR3: CASSAGRNTEAFF
DNA: TGCGCCAGCAGCGCGGGGCGAAACACTGAAGCTTTCTTT
D: -
size: -
V: TRBV5-1
J: TRBJ1-1

CDR3: CASSPPGGASYGYTF
DNA: TGTGCCAGCAGCCCGCCTGGGGGCGCGAGCTATGGCTACACCTTC
D: -
size: -
V: TRBV7-2
J: TRBJ1-2

CDR3: CASSPKRGEGNEQFF
DNA: TGTGCCAGCTCACCAAAAAGGGGGGAAGGCAATGAGCAGTTCTTC
D: -
size: -
V: TRBV18
J: TRBJ2-1

CDR3: CASSQGPHYEQYF
DNA: TGTGCCAGCAGCCAGGGCCCCCACTACGAGCAGTACTTC
D: -
size: once
V: TRBV7-3
J: TRBJ2-7

CDR3: CASSLAEDTQYF
DNA: TGTGCCAGCAGCTTGGCCGAAGATACGCAGTATTTT
D: -
size: -
V: TRBV5-6
J: TRBJ2-3

CDR3: CASSLRGGTYNEQFF
DNA: TGTGCCAGCAGCCTCCGAGGGGGCACTTACAATGAGCAGTTCTTC
D: TRBD1
size: -
V: TRBV5-4
J: TRBJ2-1

CDR3: CASSESLYGYTF
DNA: TGTGCCAGCAGTGAGAGCCTGTATGGCTACACCTTC
D: -
size: -
V: TRBV2
J: TRBJ1-2

CDR3: CASSVDSGYETQYF
DNA: TGCGCCAGCAGCGTCGATTCGGGTTATGAGACCCAGTACTTC
D: -
size: once
V: TRBV5-1
J: TRBJ2-5

CDR3: CASRPGLAAYEQYF
DNA: TGTGCCAGTAGGCCGGGACTAGCGGCCTACGAGCAGTACTTC
D: TRBD2
size: -
V: TRBV19
J: TRBJ2-7

CDR3: CASSRLAGLDLTGELFF
DNA: TGTGCCAGTAGTAGGCTAGCGGGGCTGGACCTTACCGGGGAGCTGTTTTTT
D: TRBD2
size: -
V: TRBV19
J: TRBJ2-2

CDR3: CASSVDGTGVEKLFF
DNA: TGTGCCAGCAGCGTAGACGGGACAGGGGTCGAAAAACTGTTTTTT
D: TRBD1
size: -
V: TRBV9
J: TRBJ1-4

CDR3: CASSYATKQANEKLFF
DNA: TGTGCCAGCAGTTACGCTACGAAACAGGCTAATGAAAAACTGTTTTTT
D: -
size: -
V: TRBV6-6
J: TRBJ1-4

CDR3: CASSLSWAGGGTQYF
DNA: TGTGCCAGCAGCTTGAGTTGGGCCGGGGGCGGGACCCAGTACTTC
D: -
size: once
V: TRBV5-4
J: TRBJ2-5

CDR3: CATSRGNYGYTF
DNA: TGTGCCACCAGCAGAGGGAACTATGGCTACACCTTC
D: -
size: -
V: TRBV15
J: TRBJ1-2

CDR3: CSARPMDEQYF
DNA: TGCAGTGCTAGACCTATGGACGAGCAGTACTTC
D: -
size: -
V: TRBV20-1
J: TRBJ2-7

CDR3: CASTQWEWGGEAFF
DNA: TGTGCCAGCACCCAATGGGAGTGGGGGGGTGAAGCTTTCTTT
D: -
size: -
V: TRBV7-3
J: TRBJ1-1

CDR3: CASSPGTSGPYEQYF
DNA: TGTGCCAGCAGCCCCGGGACTAGCGGACCCTACGAGCAGTACTTC
D: TRBD2
size: -
V: TRBV7-3
J: TRBJ2-7

CDR3: CASSLQGNEQYF
DNA: TGTGCCAGCAGCTTACAGGGGAATGAGCAGTACTTC
D: -
size: -
V: TRBV7-4
J: TRBJ2-7

CDR3: CASSVGTGSNGYTF
DNA: TGTGCCAGCAGCGTCGGGACAGGCTCTAATGGCTACACCTTC
D: TRBD1
size: -
V: TRBV9
J: TRBJ1-2

CDR3: CASSQQGRSGANVLTF
DNA: TGCGCCAGCAGCCAACAGGGACGCTCTGGGGCCAACGTCCTGACTTTC
D: -
size: -
V: TRBV5-1
J: TRBJ2-6